This TCR beta chain is drawn from a study of vaccination and CD4 T cells after COVID-19. Notes on the study in general: Within the convalescent patients, spike mono-reactivity was found in 304 of 307 vaccine-specific clones.

TCRdb reprocessed the PCR reads via MiXCR and lists one record per CDR3 protein. The table shows 15,000 to 20,000 distinct CDR3 sequences, with around two thirds occurring only once. V dropped 6 bases and J dropped 3 bases, with 13 bases sitting between them. Germline CDR1 reads SNHLY; CDR2 reads FYNNEI. CDR3 length: 14 residues. On this clonotype: Antigen unknown.

The input for sequencing was CD4+ T cells from blood, taken after SARS-CoV-2 vaccination. The chain is built from TRBV2 and TRBJ2-3; D not resolved. The sequence derives from a human donor who had recovered from COVID-19. The CDR3 loop is CASSLLRPTDTQYF. The CDR3 DNA reads as TGTGCCAGCAGCTTGCTCAGGCCTACAGATACGCAGTATTTT.